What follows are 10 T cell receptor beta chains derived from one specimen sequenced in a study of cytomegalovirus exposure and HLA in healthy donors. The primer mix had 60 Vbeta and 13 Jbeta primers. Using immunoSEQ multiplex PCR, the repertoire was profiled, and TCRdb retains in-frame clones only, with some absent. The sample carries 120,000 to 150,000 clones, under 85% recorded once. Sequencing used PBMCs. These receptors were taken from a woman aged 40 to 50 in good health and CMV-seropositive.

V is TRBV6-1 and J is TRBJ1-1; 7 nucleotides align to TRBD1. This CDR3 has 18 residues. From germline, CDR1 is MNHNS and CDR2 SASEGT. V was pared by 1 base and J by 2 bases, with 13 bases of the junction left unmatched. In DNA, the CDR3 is TGTGCCAGCAGTGAAGGGTTGTTAGGGACAGTAATTAACACTGAAGCTTTCTTT. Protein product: CASSEGLLGTVINTEAFF.

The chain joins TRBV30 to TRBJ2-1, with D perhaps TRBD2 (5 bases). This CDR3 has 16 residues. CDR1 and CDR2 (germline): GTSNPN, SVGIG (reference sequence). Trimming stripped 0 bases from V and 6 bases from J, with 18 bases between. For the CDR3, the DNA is TGTGCCTGGAGTGTTCGTTTCGCGGCGAGCGGCAATGAGCAGTTCTTC. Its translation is CAWSVRFAASGNEQFF.

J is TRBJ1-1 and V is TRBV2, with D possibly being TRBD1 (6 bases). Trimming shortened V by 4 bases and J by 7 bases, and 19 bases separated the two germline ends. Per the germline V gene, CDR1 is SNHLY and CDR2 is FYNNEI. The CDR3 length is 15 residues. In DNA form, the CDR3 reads TGTGCCAGCAGTGGCGGGGTGGGGGGGCGCGATGAAGCTTTCTTT. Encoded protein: CASSGGVGGRDEAFF.

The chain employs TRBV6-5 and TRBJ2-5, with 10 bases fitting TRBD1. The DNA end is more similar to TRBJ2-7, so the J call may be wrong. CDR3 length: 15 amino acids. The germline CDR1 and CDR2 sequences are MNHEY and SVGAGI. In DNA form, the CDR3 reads TGTGCCAGCAGTCCGACAGGGGGCGGATTTCACGAGCAGTACTTC. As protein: CASSPTGGGFHEQYF.

The DNA for the CDR3 is TGCGCCAGCAGTGAGCCCTGGACTAGCGGGGCTGGGGAGACCCAGTACTTC. Its protein is CASSEPWTSGAGETQYF. The chain uses TRBV10-2 and TRBJ2-5, with 12 bases matching TRBD2. CDR1 is WSHSY and CDR2 is SAAADI in the germline V gene. J gave up 5 bases and V 2 bases, and 9 bases lay outside the gene matches. This CDR3 comprises 17 residues.

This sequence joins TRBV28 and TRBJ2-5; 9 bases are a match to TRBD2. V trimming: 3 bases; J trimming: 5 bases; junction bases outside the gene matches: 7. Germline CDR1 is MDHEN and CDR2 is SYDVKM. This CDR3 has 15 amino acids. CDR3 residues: CASSLVTSGPETQYF. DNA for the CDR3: TGTGCCAGCAGTTTGGTAACTAGCGGGCCTGAGACCCAGTACTTC.

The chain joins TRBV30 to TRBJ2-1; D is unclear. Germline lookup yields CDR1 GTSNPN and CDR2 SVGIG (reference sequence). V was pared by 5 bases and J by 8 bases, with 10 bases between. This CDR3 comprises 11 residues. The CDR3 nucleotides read TGTGCCTGGTACACTACTTATGAGCAGTTCTTC. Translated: CAWYTTYEQFF.

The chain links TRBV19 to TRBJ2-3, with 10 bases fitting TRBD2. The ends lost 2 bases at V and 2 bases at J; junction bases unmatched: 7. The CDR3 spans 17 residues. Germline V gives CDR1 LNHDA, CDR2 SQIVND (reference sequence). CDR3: CASSILGLASSTDTQYF. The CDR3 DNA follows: TGTGCCAGTAGTATATTGGGACTAGCGTCTTCCACAGATACGCAGTATTTT.

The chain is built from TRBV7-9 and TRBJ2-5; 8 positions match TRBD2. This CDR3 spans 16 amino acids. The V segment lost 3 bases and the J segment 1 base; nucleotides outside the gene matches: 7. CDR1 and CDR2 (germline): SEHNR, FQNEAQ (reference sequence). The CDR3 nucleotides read TGTGCCAGCAGCTTTGGTTTCCGGGGGGGCCAAGAGACCCAGTACTTC. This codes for CASSFGFRGGQETQYF.

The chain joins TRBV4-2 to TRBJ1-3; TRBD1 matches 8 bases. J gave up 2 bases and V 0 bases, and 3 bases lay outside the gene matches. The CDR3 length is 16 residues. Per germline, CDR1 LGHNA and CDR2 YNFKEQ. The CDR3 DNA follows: TGTGCCAGCAGCCAAGAAGGGGGACAGGCTGGAAACACCATATATTTT. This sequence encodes CASSQEGGQAGNTIYF.